These T cell receptor beta chains were read from a single sample in a study of Ad26.COV2.S vaccination and SARS-CoV-2 variants. Using immunoSEQ multiplex PCR, the repertoire was profiled, and TCRdb retains in-frame clones only, with some absent. The sample records around 450,000 clones, roughly 89% being singletons. The starting material was peripheral blood, obtained in a trial of Ad26.COV2.S vaccine versus placebo. These receptors were taken from a person between 18 and 60 years old who received the Ad26.COV2.S COVID-19 vaccine or a placebo. Both conserved end residues are part of each CDR3. D genes are given only for firm matches.

J,V,D,DNA,CDR3
TRBJ1-4,TRBV6-2/TRBV6-3,-,TGTGCCAGCAGTTACTGGGGCATTGTCTGTGAAAAACTGTTTTTT,CASSYWGIVCEKLFF
TRBJ1-2,TRBV30,-,TGTGCCTGGAGTGGGGTAGGGGCCGTCTATGGCTACACCTTC,CAWSGVGAVYGYTF
TRBJ2-3,TRBV14,TRBD1,TGTGCCAGCAGCCTCAACAGGGGAAATACGCAGTATTTT,CASSLNRGNTQYF
TRBJ2-3,TRBV20-1,-,TGCAGTGCTAGCCGAGTCGATACGCAGTATTTT,CSASRVDTQYF
TRBJ1-2,TRBV14,-,TGTGCCAGCAGCCAAGCCCAGGGGACCTATGGCTACACCTTC,CASSQAQGTYGYTF
TRBJ2-3,TRBV5-1,TRBD2,TGCGCCAGCAGCTTGGACCGCCCGACTAGCGGGGGCACAGATACGCAGTATTTT,CASSLDRPTSGGTDTQYF
TRBJ2-1,TRBV18,TRBD2,TGTGCCAGCCGGGGACTAGCGCTAATCAATGAGCAGTTCTTC,CASRGLALINEQFF
TRBJ2-2,TRBV7-9,-,TGTGCCAGCGGCGGGGAGCTGTTTTTT,CASGGELFF
TRBJ1-4,TRBV9,-,TGTGCCAGCAGCGGGAGACCCTATAATGAAAAACTGTTTTTT,CASSGRPYNEKLFF
TRBJ1-6,TRBV9,TRBD1,TGTGCCAGCAGCGTAAGGACAGGGGGGTCACCCCTCCACTTT,CASSVRTGGSPLHF
TRBJ2-2,TRBV29-1,TRBD1,TGCAGCGCCGGACAGGGAAGGGGCGGGGAGCTGTTTTTT,CSAGQGRGGELFF
TRBJ1-1,TRBV18,TRBD1,TGTGCCAGCTCAGGGGGACAGATCTCTGAAGCTTTCTTT,CASSGGQISEAFF
TRBJ2-5,TRBV11-3,TRBD2,TGTGCCAGCAGCACGGGACTAGCGGGGGGCACCCTAGAGACCCAGTACTTC,CASSTGLAGGTLETQYF